The 14 T cell receptor beta chains reported below all come from one sample, sequenced in a study of cytomegalovirus exposure and HLA in healthy donors. Assay used: immunoSEQ multiplex PCR; TCRdb lists only in-frame clones, some missing. The data show some 260,000 clones, about 90% seen once. The sequencing input was PBMCs. The receptors derive from a woman aged 25-40 years in good health and CMV-seronegative.

V and J are TRBV9 and TRBJ2-1, with D possibly being TRBD1 or TRBD2 (5 bases each). Trimming cost V 4 bases and J 8 bases, with 16 bases left between them. The CDR3 sequence is 14 residues long. Germline lookup yields CDR1 SGDLS and CDR2 YYNGEE. CDR3 region: CASSLTPGPHEQFF. Written as DNA, the CDR3 is TGTGCCAGCAGCTTGACTCCGGGACCACATGAGCAGTTCTTC.

The chain recombines TRBV11-2 with TRBJ1-4, with 8 bases matching TRBD1. Per germline, CDR1 SGHAT and CDR2 FQNNGV. With 8 bases clipped from V and 4 bases from J, the junction kept 9 bases outside the gene matches. The CDR3 is 15 amino acids. CDR3 DNA: TGTGCCAGCGGCAGCGGGGACAGGAATAATGAAAAACTGTTTTTT. It translates to CASGSGDRNNEKLFF.

The J gene is TRBJ2-7, the V gene TRBV27; 9 positions match TRBD1. V lost 2 bases to trimming and J lost 7 bases; unmatched junction nucleotides: 9. CDR3 size: 15 residues. Germline assignment: CDR1 MNHEY and CDR2 SMNVEV (reference sequence). CDR3: CASSLGSGTGWEQYF. In DNA, the CDR3 is TGTGCCAGCAGTTTAGGCTCCGGGACAGGGTGGGAGCAGTACTTC.

The CDR3 here is CASIATGGAYNEQFF. As DNA, the CDR3 is TGTGCCAGCATCGCTACGGGGGGCGCATATAATGAGCAGTTCTTC. The genes are TRBV11-2 and TRBJ2-1, with D tentatively TRBD2 (7 bases). Per germline, CDR1 SGHAT and CDR2 FQNNGV. Trimming cost V 7 bases and J 7 bases, with 20 bases left between them. This CDR3 has 15 residues.

V usage is TRBV5-6 and J usage is TRBJ2-7; no firm D call. Germline values: CDR1 SGHDT, CDR2 YYEEEE. This CDR3 region has 11 residues. Between the trimmed V and J ends, which lost 5 bases and 7 bases, there was a span of 10 bases. The CDR3 sequence: CASRQGREQYF. Here the CDR3 DNA reads TGTGCCAGCAGACAAGGACGGGAGCAGTACTTC.

The genes are TRBV27 and TRBJ2-2; 8 positions match TRBD2. Germline V gene sequence: CDR1 MNHEY, CDR2 SMNVEV (reference sequence). The CDR3 spans 13 residues. The V segment lost 7 bases and the J segment 12 bases; nucleotides outside the gene matches: 10. The CDR3 DNA sequence: TGTGCCAGCACCAACACCGGGGGGGCGAAGCTGTTTTTT. It encodes CASTNTGGAKLFF.

The chain couples TRBV29-1 to TRBJ1-1; TRBD1 matches at 9 bases. With 3 bases clipped from V and 3 bases from J, the junction kept 5 bases outside the gene matches. CDR1 is SQVTM and CDR2 is ANQGSEA in the germline V gene. CDR3 length equals 14 residues. CDR3 coding DNA: TGCAGCGTTGAGTCGGACAGGGGTGACACTGAAGCTTTCTTT. It codes for CSVESDRGDTEAFF.

In DNA, the CDR3 is TGTGCCAGTAGGGGACTAGAAAACTACGAGCAGTACTTC. Translation gives CASRGLENYEQYF. The chain has TRBV19 and TRBJ2-7, with 8 bases aligning to TRBD2. The V segment lost 6 bases and the J segment 3 bases; nucleotides outside the gene matches: 4. Germline CDR1 is LNHDA and CDR2 is SQIVND (reference sequence). The CDR3 covers 13 residues. The variable domain in full, with the rest retrieved from reference TRBV19 and TRBJ2-7, is DGGITQSPKYLFRKEGQNVTLSCEQNLNHDAMYWYRQDPGQGLRLIYYSQIVNDFQKGDIAEGYSVSREKKESFPLTVTSAQKNPTAFYLCASRGLENYEQYFGPGTRLTVT.

The gene calls are TRBV6-6 and TRBJ1-1; D may be TRBD1 (6 bases). Trimming removed 5 bases at V and 1 base at J, with 11 bases between. CDR1 is MNHNY, CDR2 SVGAGI, per germline (reference sequence). The CDR3 spans 14 residues. The CDR3 loop reads CASSVLQGNTEAFF. Written as DNA, the CDR3 is TGTGCCAGCAGTGTATTACAGGGGAACACTGAAGCTTTCTTT.

The rearrangement links TRBV5-1 to TRBJ2-4; TRBD2 is a possible D gene (5 bases). This CDR3 is 17 amino acids long. The ends were cut back, 2 bases at V and 0 bases at J, with 15 bases in the middle. CDR1 is SGHRS, CDR2 YFSETQ, per germline. The CDR3 region has the DNA TGCGCCAGCAGCTTTGGATCCGGGGAACTAGCCAAAAACATTCAGTACTTC. It yields the protein CASSFGSGELAKNIQYF.

The chain is built from TRBV14 and TRBJ2-3; D remains unclear. Looked up from germline, CDR1 is SGHDN and CDR2 is FVKESK. The CDR3 loop spans 16 amino acids. The ends were cut back, 1 base at V and 0 bases at J, with 11 bases in the middle. This CDR3 reads CASSQGLVSSTDTQYF. CDR3 in DNA: TGTGCCAGCAGCCAAGGTCTGGTATCTAGCACAGATACGCAGTATTTT.

This clone has only one observation. This chain connects TRBV5-6 to TRBJ1-5; D gene unclear. The CDR3 loop spans 16 amino acids. CDR1 SGHDT and CDR2 YYEEEE come from the germline V gene. V was shortened by 2 bases and J by 3 bases, with 15 bases between the two germline ends. In nucleotides, the CDR3 is TGTGCCAGCAGCTTTGGAGCCGGGGAGGTCAATCAGCCCCAGCATTTT. Translating gives CASSFGAGEVNQPQHF.

This clone was detected only once. This sequence joins TRBV7-9 and TRBJ1-1; D is perhaps TRBD1 (6 bases). From germline, CDR1 is SEHNR and CDR2 FQNEAQ (reference sequence). V shed 3 bases and J shed 8 bases, with 13 bases lying between them. The CDR3 consists of 13 residues. The CDR3 sequence is CASSFGGTGEAFF. As DNA, the CDR3 is TGTGCCAGCAGCTTTGGAGGAACAGGGGAAGCTTTCTTT. Full variable domain (remainder filled in from reference TRBV7-9 and TRBJ1-1): DTGVSQNPRHKITKRGQNVTFRCDPISEHNRLYWYRQTLGQGPEFLTYFQNEAQLEKSRLLSDRFSAERPKGSFSTLEIQRTEQGDSAMYLCASSFGGTGEAFFGQGTRLTVV.

The chain carries TRBV9 and TRBJ2-1; 9 bases are a match to TRBD1. The junction had 9 bases not matched to a gene; V was cut back by 4 bases and J by 7 bases. Germline values: CDR1 SGDLS, CDR2 YYNGEE. This CDR3 spans 15 amino acids. The CDR3 reads CASSPGQGIGNEQFF. For the CDR3, the DNA is TGTGCCAGCAGCCCTGGACAGGGGATTGGGAATGAGCAGTTCTTC.